The source of this T cell receptor (beta chain) is a study of T cell responses to AZD1222 COVID-19 vaccine. Study-wide findings and caveats: Females outnumbered males among donors, who were mostly white British; clonal diversity was possibly underestimated. The study found Spike-specific TCR breadth and depth rose after two AZD1222 doses. Reportedly, nearly half the spike-specific TCRs target unmutated variant regions. With dominance at 160-218 and 743-854, vaccine-associated CD4 TCRs spanned spike.

The CDR3 loop spans 16 amino acids. CDR1 is GTSNPN and CDR2 is SVGIG in the germline V gene (reference sequence). Between the trimmed V and J ends, which lost 1 base and 5 bases, there was a span of 20 bases. On this clone: The antigen is undetermined.

TCRdb's copy holds only in-frame clones and misses some; the assay was immunoSEQ multiplex PCR. Among about 97,000 clones listed, roughly 90% were seen once. Material: peripheral blood, obtained on day 0 of AZD1222 vaccination. The genes are TRBV30 and TRBJ2-5; D unresolved. The origin of this receptor is an adult in good health. CDR3 DNA sequence: TGTGCCTGGAGTGCGAATTGGCTAAACAAGAGGGAGACCCAGTACTTC. Translating gives CAWSANWLNKRETQYF.